The rows below give T cell receptor beta chains drawn from one sample of a study of blood T cell repertoires in COVID-19. Only in-frame clones appear in the TCRdb table, and some are missing; sequencing was by immunoSEQ multiplex PCR. The top ten hold approximately 1.1% of the sample, which has approximately 200,000 clones, about 85% seen once. Specimen: peripheral blood. The receptors originated from a man aged 25 to 45 with acute or convalescent COVID-19. Each CDR3 is given with its conserved first and last residue. A D gene is named only where the DNA matches it firmly. Rows may omit the clone size; those that give it use once, few, many or a size class.

J: TRBJ2-2; V: TRBV7-2; D: NA; size: NA; DNA: TGTGCCAGCTTCAGATACGGGGAGCTGTTTTTT; CDR3: CASFRYGELFF
J: TRBJ2-3; V: TRBV6-5; D: NA; size: NA; DNA: TGTGCCAGCGGCCCAACCGGGACTCTAGCGGATACGCAGTATTTT; CDR3: CASGPTGTLADTQYF
J: TRBJ2-3; V: TRBV7-9; D: NA; size: NA; DNA: TGTGCCATCCGAGATACGCAGTATTTT; CDR3: CAIRDTQYF
J: TRBJ2-7; V: TRBV6-6; D: TRBD1; size: NA; DNA: TGTGCCAGCAGCAAACCAGGGGGCGCAAGAGGGGAGCAGTACTTC; CDR3: CASSKPGGARGEQYF
J: TRBJ1-1; V: TRBV19; D: NA; size: NA; DNA: TGTGCCAGTAGCTCCGGGGGGACTGAAGCTTTCTTT; CDR3: CASSSGGTEAFF
J: TRBJ1-5; V: TRBV12-3/TRBV12-4; D: NA; size: NA; DNA: TGTGCCAGCAGCTCCACAGGGTTGCCCCAGCATTTT; CDR3: CASSSTGLPQHF
J: TRBJ2-5; V: TRBV28; D: NA; size: NA; DNA: TGTGCCAGCGCCCGGGACTTCCAAGAGACCCAGTACTTC; CDR3: CASARDFQETQYF
J: TRBJ2-1; V: TRBV19; D: NA; size: NA; DNA: TGTGCCAGTAGTACCCCCCGGACAGCGTCCTACAATGAGCAGTTCTTC; CDR3: CASSTPRTASYNEQFF
J: TRBJ1-5; V: TRBV28; D: NA; size: NA; DNA: TGTGCCAGCAGTTCAGGGGAGCAGCCCCAGCATTTT; CDR3: CASSSGEQPQHF
J: TRBJ1-6; V: TRBV18; D: NA; size: NA; DNA: TGTGCCAGCTCAGTTCAGGGCCGAAAGGGTTCACCCCTCCACTTT; CDR3: CASSVQGRKGSPLHF
J: TRBJ1-4; V: TRBV4-1; D: NA; size: NA; DNA: TGCGCCAGCAGCCAAGGGGGGCAGGGTAGCGAAAAACTGTTTTTT; CDR3: CASSQGGQGSEKLFF
J: TRBJ2-5; V: TRBV27; D: NA; size: NA; DNA: TGTGCCAGCAGTTTAGTCTGGGGGCGCGCCGGGACCCAGTACTTC; CDR3: CASSLVWGRAGTQYF
J: TRBJ1-3; V: TRBV5-1; D: NA; size: few; DNA: TGCGCCAGCAGGGCGGACAGCTCCTCTGGAAACACCATATATTTT; CDR3: CASRADSSSGNTIYF
J: TRBJ1-1; V: TRBV10-1; D: NA; size: once; DNA: TGCGCCAGCAGCGCAGGGGATATCACTGAAGCTTTCTTT; CDR3: CASSAGDITEAFF
J: TRBJ2-1; V: TRBV14; D: NA; size: NA; DNA: TGTGCCAGCAGCCGTGGACACCTAGGACAGACAACCTACAATGAGCAGTTCTTC; CDR3: CASSRGHLGQTTYNEQFF
J: TRBJ2-1; V: TRBV7-9; D: TRBD1; size: NA; DNA: TGTGCCAGCAGCTTACAACAGGGGAACCCTAACAATGAGCAGTTCTTC; CDR3: CASSLQQGNPNNEQFF
J: TRBJ1-1; V: TRBV5-1; D: NA; size: once; DNA: TGCGCCAGCAGCTCGCAGGGAGGTGGGAACACTGAAGCTTTCTTT; CDR3: CASSSQGGGNTEAFF
J: TRBJ2-3; V: TRBV30; D: NA; size: NA; DNA: TGTGCCTGGAGTATCGGCAGGGGTACAGATACGCAGTATTTT; CDR3: CAWSIGRGTDTQYF
J: TRBJ1-1; V: TRBV7-3; D: NA; size: few; DNA: TGTGCCAGCAGCGCACAGGGTGGAGTTGGGAACACTGAAGCTTTCTTT; CDR3: CASSAQGGVGNTEAFF
J: TRBJ2-7; V: TRBV7-8; D: TRBD1; size: once; DNA: TGTGCCAGCAGCCTCCGGGACAGACTCTACGAGCAGTACTTC; CDR3: CASSLRDRLYEQYF
J: TRBJ2-1; V: TRBV7-2; D: NA; size: NA; DNA: TGTGCCAGCAGCTGGGGGCAGGCCTACAATGAGCAGTTCTTC; CDR3: CASSWGQAYNEQFF
J: TRBJ1-4; V: TRBV6-5; D: NA; size: once; DNA: TGTGCCACCCGAGGGTCTGATGAAAAACTGTTTTTT; CDR3: CATRGSDEKLFF